Listed here are 30 T cell receptor beta chains from one sample, sequenced in a study of blood T cell repertoires in COVID-19. Clones were read by immunoSEQ multiplex PCR, and TCRdb kept only the in-frame ones, dropping some. The data show about 220,000 clones, with 80% seen just once and 7.2% held by the top ten. Specimen: peripheral blood. The receptors shown here come from a woman in her 70s with acute or convalescent COVID-19.

This clone has only one observation. V is TRBV7-8 and J is TRBJ2-6; 7 bases map to TRBD1. Germline loops: CDR1 SGHVS, CDR2 FQNEAQ. Trimming took 5 bases from V and 4 from J; bases not matched to a gene: 5. CDR3 length: 15 amino acids. The CDR3, as DNA: TGTGCCAGCAGCGACAGGGTACCCGGGGCCAACGTCCTGACTTTC. Translated, it gives CASSDRVPGANVLTF.

The V gene is TRBV29-1, the J gene TRBJ1-2; no clear D gene. The CDR3 contains 11 residues. The V end lost 5 bases, the J end lost 0 bases, and 4 bases lay between the germline ends. The germline V gene has CDR1 SQVTM and CDR2 ANQGSEA. As DNA, the CDR3 is TGCAGCGTTTCCTCTAACTATGGCTACACCTTC. Residues: CSVSSNYGYTF.

This clone occurred once. The rearrangement uses TRBV10-1 and TRBJ2-7, with 8 positions matching TRBD2. The CDR3 runs 15 residues. Germline V CDR1 and CDR2: WNHNN, SYGVQD (reference sequence). Unmatched junction bases numbered 6, after V lost 3 bases and J lost 2 bases. CDR3 nucleotides: TGCGCCAGCAGTGACAACCGCGGGGGGACCTACGAGCAGTACTTC. Its translation is CASSDNRGGTYEQYF.

V is TRBV5-1 and J is TRBJ2-3; D perhaps matches TRBD1 (6 bases). There are 16 residues in the CDR3. The V and J ends lost 0 bases and 0 bases respectively, with 11 bases between them. Germline V CDR1 and CDR2: SGHRS, YFSETQ. CDR3 residues: CASSLERGISTDTQYF. CDR3 DNA sequence: TGCGCCAGCAGCTTGGAGAGGGGGATTAGCACAGATACGCAGTATTTT.

V usage is TRBV3-1 (or the pseudogene TRBV3-2) and J usage is TRBJ1-6; D not certain. The CDR3 consists of 13 residues. Trimming cost V 5 bases and J 5 bases, with 7 bases left between them. The germline V gene encodes CDR1 LGHDT and CDR2 YNNKEL (reference sequence). The CDR3 bases are TGTGCCAGCAGCGTTACAGATAATTCACCCCTCCACTTT. It translates to CASSVTDNSPLHF.

The rearrangement uses TRBV15 and TRBJ2-2; tentatively, D is TRBD2 (6 bases). The ends were cut back, 3 bases at V and 1 base at J, with 12 bases in the middle. Per the germline V gene, CDR1 is LNHNV and CDR2 is YYDKDF (reference sequence). This CDR3 spans 16 amino acids. The CDR3 loop reads CATSRGGGVNTGELFF. CDR3 in DNA: TGTGCCACCAGCAGGGGAGGAGGGGTGAACACCGGGGAGCTGTTTTTT.

V usage is TRBV24-1 and J usage is TRBJ2-3, with 8 bases identical to TRBD1. The V segment lost 4 bases and the J segment 2 bases; nucleotides outside the gene matches: 7. Germline CDR1 KGHDR, CDR2 SFDVKD. This CDR3 spans 16 amino acids. CDR3 DNA sequence: TGTGCCACCAGTGAGGGGACAGGCCACCCCACAGATACGCAGTATTTT. As protein: CATSEGTGHPTDTQYF.

The rearrangement uses TRBV5-1 and TRBJ1-4; D not resolved. The CDR3 is 14 residues long. Looked up from germline, CDR1 is SGHRS and CDR2 is YFSETQ. V dropped 2 bases and J dropped 6 bases, with 11 bases sitting between them. The DNA for the CDR3 is TGCGCCAGCAGCTTACGGGGAATGGATGAAAAACTGTTTTTT. Translating gives CASSLRGMDEKLFF.

With regard to this clone: Additional DNA sequences in this sample encode the identical CDR3. The chain joins TRBV9 to TRBJ1-2; D is perhaps TRBD1 (5 bases). V gave up 2 bases and J gave up 1 base, with 6 bases separating them. There are 13 residues in the CDR3. CDR1 and CDR2 from the germline V gene are SGDLS and YYNGEE. CDR3 in amino acids: CASSVDSNYGYTF. DNA for the CDR3: TGTGCCAGCAGCGTTGACAGTAACTATGGCTACACCTTC. The variable domain in full, completed from reference TRBV9 and TRBJ1-2, reads DSGVTQTPKHLITATGQRVTLRCSPRSGDLSVYWYQQSLDQGLQFLIQYYNGEERAKGNILERFSAQQFPDLHSELNLSSLELGDSALYFCASSVDSNYGYTFGSGTRLTVV.

The chain carries TRBV5-8 and TRBJ2-5; D might be TRBD2 (5 bases). The CDR3 runs 13 residues. The V end lost 0 bases, the J end lost 10 bases, and 13 bases lay between the germline ends. Germline V gives CDR1 SGHTS, CDR2 YDEGEE. The CDR3 is CASSLGSLGDQYF. The CDR3 DNA is TGTGCCAGCAGCTTGGGATCACTCGGGGACCAGTACTTC.

In this sample, this clone turned up a few times. The chain couples TRBV7-7 to TRBJ2-1, with a tentative D call TRBD2 (7 bases). The V and J ends lost 5 bases and 12 bases respectively, with 17 bases between them. The CDR3 extends over 13 amino acids. Germline V gives CDR1 SSHAT, CDR2 FNYEAQ (reference sequence). CDR3: CASSTGGGELQFF. The CDR3, as DNA: TGTGCCAGCAGCACCGGAGGGGGGGAGTTGCAGTTCTTC.

The J gene is TRBJ2-3, the V gene TRBV3-1 (or the pseudogene TRBV3-2); 12 nucleotides align to TRBD2. The CDR3 extends over 16 amino acids. Germline-derived CDR1 and CDR2 are LGHDT and YNNKEL (reference sequence). After removal of 4 bases from V and 4 bases from J, the junction contained 6 bases not matched to a gene. CDR3 nucleotides: TGTGCCAGCAGCCCCCCTCCTAGCGGGGGGGCAGATACGCAGTATTTT. Translation gives CASSPPPSGGADTQYF.

This clone is a singleton in its sample. The chain joins TRBV7-3 to TRBJ2-1, with a possible D match to TRBD1 (6 bases). Trimming took off 6 bases at V and 2 bases at J, with 14 bases between the two ends. The CDR3 extends over 15 amino acids. From germline, CDR1 is SGHTA and CDR2 FQGTGA. CDR3 sequence: CASRPTGSPYNEQFF. Here the CDR3 DNA reads TGTGCCAGCAGACCTACAGGGAGTCCCTACAATGAGCAGTTCTTC.

The V and J genes are TRBV12-3 or TRBV12-4 and TRBJ2-5; the D is unclear. The germline V and J ends were trimmed by 5 bases and 5 bases, with 9 bases remaining between them. This CDR3 is built from 12 residues. In DNA form, the CDR3 reads TGTGCCAGCAGTCTCAAGCCGGAGACCCAGTACTTC. It encodes CASSLKPETQYF.

The V and J genes are TRBV7-9 and TRBJ2-5, with 14 bases identical to TRBD2. This CDR3 has 16 amino acids. Germline V gene sequence: CDR1 SEHNR, CDR2 FQNEAQ (reference sequence). Germline trimming cut 3 bases from V and 5 bases from J; bases unmatched to any gene: 5. CDR3 DNA sequence: TGTGCCAGCAGCTTGACTAGCGGGGGGGCCTCGGAGACCCAGTACTTC. It codes for CASSLTSGGASETQYF.

The J gene is TRBJ2-1, the V gene TRBV5-4; unclear D gene. V was trimmed by 0 bases and J by 6 bases, leaving 10 bases between them. The CDR3 covers 14 residues. The germline V gene encodes CDR1 SGHNT and CDR2 YYREEE (reference sequence). This CDR3 is CASSLDARSNEQFF. In DNA, the CDR3 is TGTGCCAGCAGCTTGGATGCCAGATCCAATGAGCAGTTCTTC.

This clone was observed a few times. This chain links TRBV18 with TRBJ1-2, with D perhaps TRBD1 (5 bases). Trimming pared 2 bases from V and 4 bases from J, leaving 14 bases between. The V gene's germline CDR1 is KGHSH and CDR2 LQKENI. The CDR3 is made up of 15 amino acids. CDR3 region: CASSPGTGEIYGYTF. The CDR3 DNA sequence: TGTGCCAGCTCACCAGGCACAGGAGAGATCTATGGCTACACCTTC.

This sequence joins TRBV7-2 and TRBJ1-2, with 7 nucleotides matching TRBD1. CDR1 and CDR2 (germline): SGHTA, FQGNSA. There are 15 residues in the CDR3. The V gene end was trimmed by 5 bases and the J gene end by 6 bases; junction bases not matched to a gene: 12. CDR3 sequence reads: CASSILQGRHDGYTF. In DNA form, the CDR3 reads TGTGCCAGCAGCATTCTACAGGGGCGACATGATGGCTACACCTTC. Drawing the rest from reference TRBV7-2 and TRBJ1-2, the complete variable domain is GAGVSQSPSNKVTEKGKDVELRCDPISGHTALYWYRQSLGQGLEFLIYFQGNSAPDKSGLPSDRFSAERTGGSVSTLTIQRTQQEDSAVYLCASSILQGRHDGYTFGSGTRLTVV.

This clone was found once. The chain is built from TRBV29-1 and TRBJ2-3; tentative D call: TRBD2 (5 bases). The CDR3 covers 16 residues. From germline, CDR1 is SQVTM and CDR2 ANQGSEA. Trimming removed 4 bases at V and 2 bases at J, with 19 bases between. The CDR3 DNA sequence: TGCAGCGTTGTAATACCTACCGGGATTGACACAGATACGCAGTATTTT. Residues: CSVVIPTGIDTDTQYF.

The gene calls are TRBV6-2 or TRBV6-3 and TRBJ2-7; 9 bases are a match to TRBD1. The CDR3 is 14 amino acids. V lost 3 bases and J lost 6; bases outside the gene matches: 6. Germline CDR1 is MNHEY and CDR2 is SVGEGT. Written as DNA, the CDR3 is TGTGCCAGCAGTTATTCCGGGACAGGGTTCGAGCAGTACTTC. Protein product: CASSYSGTGFEQYF.

The CDR3 DNA reads as TGTGCCAGCTCACCGCAGGGCAAAAACATTCAGTACTTC. This translates into CASSPQGKNIQYF. The chain couples TRBV18 to TRBJ2-4, with D possibly being TRBD1 (5 bases). V lost 3 bases and J lost 3, with 6 bases in between. The CDR3 has 13 amino acids. Germline CDR1 is KGHSH and CDR2 is LQKENI.

This chain joins TRBV5-1 and TRBJ1-6; D ambiguous. Trimming pared 5 bases from V and 8 bases from J, leaving 14 bases between. This CDR3 region has 14 residues. Germline V CDR1 and CDR2: SGHRS, YFSETQ. For the CDR3, the DNA is TGCGCCAGCAGGTCCGGTTACGGAGATTCACCCCTCCACTTT. This translates into CASRSGYGDSPLHF.

The chain has TRBV5-1 and TRBJ1-4, with D perhaps TRBD1 (5 bases). The germline V gene has CDR1 SGHRS and CDR2 YFSETQ. The CDR3 has 15 residues. Trimming stripped 4 bases from V and 0 bases from J, with 10 bases between. The CDR3 nucleotides are TGCGCCAGCAGCAGGGACTCTTCAACTAATGAAAAACTGTTTTTT. Its protein product is CASSRDSSTNEKLFF.

This clone has a handful of counts. CDR3 residues: CASSPRQGLNTGELFF. CDR3 DNA: TGCGCCAGCAGCCCTAGACAGGGGTTGAACACCGGGGAGCTGTTTTTT. The chain combines TRBV4-1 with TRBJ2-2; 8 bases fit TRBD1. The CDR3 length is 16 residues. The germline gives CDR1 MGHRA, CDR2 YSYEKL. V shed 4 bases, J shed 1 base, and the junction held 5 bases outside the gene matches.

The chain is built from TRBV12-5 and TRBJ2-1, with a tentative D call TRBD2 (6 bases). V was clipped by 4 bases and J by 2 bases, with 12 bases between them. There are 15 residues in the CDR3. Germline CDR1 LGHNT, CDR2 FRNRAP. This CDR3 is CASGSGAGTYNEQFF. The CDR3 DNA follows: TGTGCTAGTGGTTCGGGAGCAGGGACCTACAATGAGCAGTTCTTC.

The chain employs TRBV12-3 or TRBV12-4 and TRBJ2-7; a possible D gene is TRBD2 (5 bases). This CDR3 contains 13 residues. Trimming took 0 bases from V and 3 from J, leaving 6 bases between them. Here the CDR3 DNA reads TGTGCCAGCAGTTTAGCGGGGAGCTACGAGCAGTACTTC. As protein: CASSLAGSYEQYF.

The V and J genes are TRBV2 and TRBJ1-1, with a weak D call TRBD1 (6 bases). Trimming cost V 4 bases and J 11 bases, with 17 bases left between them. Germline CDR1 is SNHLY and CDR2 is FYNNEI. There are 13 residues in the CDR3. The CDR3 region has the DNA TGTGCCAGCAGTGCCCAGGGGCGTGGGAAGGCTTTCTTT. Translation gives CASSAQGRGKAFF.

This chain uses TRBV6-5 with TRBJ2-1; 7 nucleotides agree with TRBD1. The germline gives CDR1 MNHEY, CDR2 SVGAGI. After removal of 6 bases from V and 0 bases from J, the junction contained 5 bases not matched to a gene. The CDR3 spans 15 residues. The CDR3 loop reads CASSNDRVSYNEQFF. CDR3 DNA sequence: TGTGCCAGCAGCAACGACAGGGTCTCCTACAATGAGCAGTTCTTC.

The chain couples TRBV3-1 (or the pseudogene TRBV3-2) to TRBJ2-7, with a tentative D call TRBD1 (6 bases). This CDR3 has 14 amino acids. The V end was cut by 3 bases, the J end by 3 bases, with 12 bases between. Per the germline V gene, CDR1 is LGHDT and CDR2 is YNNKEL (reference sequence). The CDR3 nucleotides are TGTGCCAGCAGCCAGGTACAGGGCCGCTACGAGCAGTACGTC. As protein: CASSQVQGRYEQYV.

The chain uses TRBV30 and TRBJ2-5; 9 bases fit TRBD1. The V gene's germline CDR1 is GTSNPN and CDR2 SVGIG (reference sequence). V was clipped by 6 bases and J by 5 bases; unmatched bases: 1. The length of the CDR3 is 11 residues. The CDR3, as DNA: TGTGCCTGCGGACAGGGGGAGACCCAGTACTTC. Its protein product is CACGQGETQYF.